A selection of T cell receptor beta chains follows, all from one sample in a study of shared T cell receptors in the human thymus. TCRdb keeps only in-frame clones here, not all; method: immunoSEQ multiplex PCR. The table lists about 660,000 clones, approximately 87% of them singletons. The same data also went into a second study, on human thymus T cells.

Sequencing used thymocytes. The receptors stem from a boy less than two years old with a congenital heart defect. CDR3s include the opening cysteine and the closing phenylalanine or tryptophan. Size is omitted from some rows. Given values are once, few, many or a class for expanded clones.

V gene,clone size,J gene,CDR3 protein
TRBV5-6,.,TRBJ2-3,CASSQWGKGGRADTQYF
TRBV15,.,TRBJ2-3,CATSRGSGKADTQYF
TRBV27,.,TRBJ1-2,CASSLNGGGGGYTF
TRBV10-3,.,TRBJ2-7,CAISLAGDSYEQYF
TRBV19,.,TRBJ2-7,CAIPGDSSPREQYF
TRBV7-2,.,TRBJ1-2,CASSLGAEPYDNYGYTF
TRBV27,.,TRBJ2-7,CASGVGGPYEQYF
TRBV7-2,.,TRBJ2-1,CASSLDEIRTGAYNEQFF
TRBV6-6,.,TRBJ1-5,CASSYPTGISNQPQHF
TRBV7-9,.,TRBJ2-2,CASSGGQGLYTGELFF
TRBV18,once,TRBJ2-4,CASSPLKTSGSQKFKNIQYF
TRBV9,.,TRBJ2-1,CASSVTGTSGDNEQFF
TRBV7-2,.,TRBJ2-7,CASSLQGTYEQYF
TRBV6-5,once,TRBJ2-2,CASSYRDRGYTGELFF
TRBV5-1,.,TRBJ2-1,CASSSSSTPDNEQFF
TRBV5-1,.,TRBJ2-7,CASSAPFGGQGEQYF
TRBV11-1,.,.,CASNGEGTFHYEQYF
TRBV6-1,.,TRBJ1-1,CASSEGRGLDEAFF
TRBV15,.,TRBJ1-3,CATSPTGSDTIYF
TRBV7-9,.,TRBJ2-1,CASSPPMGGGIYNEQFF
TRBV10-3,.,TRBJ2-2,CAIGLAVNTGELFF
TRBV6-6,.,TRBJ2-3,CASSYLLAGGTDTQYF
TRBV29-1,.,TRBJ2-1,CSVEEGGDNEQFF
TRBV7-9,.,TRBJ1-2,CASSYGIPNYGYAF
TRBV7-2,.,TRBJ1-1,CASSPLNTEAFF
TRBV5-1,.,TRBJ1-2,CASSSTVNGYTF
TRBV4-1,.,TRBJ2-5,CASSQATLETQYF
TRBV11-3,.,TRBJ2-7,CASSLRTLPSRSDEQYF
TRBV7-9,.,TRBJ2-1,CASSLAREGGYNEQFF
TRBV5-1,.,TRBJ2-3,CASSLPPASGGIADTQYF
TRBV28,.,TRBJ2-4,CASSRRDRGGKNIQYF
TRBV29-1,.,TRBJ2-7,CSATLGGREGSYEQYF
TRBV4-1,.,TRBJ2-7,CASSPLAGEAYEQYF
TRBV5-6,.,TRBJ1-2,CASSLKVGREGNYGYTF
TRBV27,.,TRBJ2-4,CASSKEREGAKNIQYF
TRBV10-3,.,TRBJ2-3,CATGTSGRWGHADTQYF
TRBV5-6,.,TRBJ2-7,CASSSLGSQYEQYF
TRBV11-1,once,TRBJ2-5,CASSLGAMPSLETQYF
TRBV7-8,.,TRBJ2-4,CASSLALKGSGRGGNIQYF
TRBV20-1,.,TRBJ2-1,CSVPGLFF
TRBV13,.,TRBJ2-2,CASSPQVDRVGELFF
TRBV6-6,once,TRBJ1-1,CASSYVNRERSTEAFF
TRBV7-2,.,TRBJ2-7,CASSLSGRELPYEQYF
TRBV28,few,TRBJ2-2,CASSPGTSGTGELFF
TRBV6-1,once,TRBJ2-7,CASRPKAAGGYEQYF
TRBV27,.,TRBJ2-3,CASRQGGTDTQYF
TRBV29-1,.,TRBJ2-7,CSVVAAGSYEQYF
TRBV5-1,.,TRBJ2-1,CASSTSGKNNEQFF
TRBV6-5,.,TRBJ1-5,CASSLTGGSNQPQHF
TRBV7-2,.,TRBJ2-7,CASSSDRVFPYEQYF
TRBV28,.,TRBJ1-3,CASSVDRACGNTIYF
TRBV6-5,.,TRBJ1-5,CASSDDKHSNQPQHF
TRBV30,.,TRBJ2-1,CAWSVRSESFLTYNEQFF
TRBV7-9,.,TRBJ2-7,CASSLKREGSYEQYF
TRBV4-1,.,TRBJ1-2,CASSQPWPSGYGYTF
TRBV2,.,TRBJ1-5,CASQGISNQPQHF